These 32 T cell receptor beta chains originate from one sample sequenced in a study of identical twins. TCRdb fed the 5' RACE reads into MiXCR, producing one record per CDR3 protein. The sample includes a few hundred thousand distinct CDR3 sequences, about 8.3% of them seen just once. The data also belong to a second study, concerning yellow fever vaccine responses in identical twins.

Material: CD8+ T cells sorted from blood. Every receptor here comes from a young woman in good health.

The chain has TRBV27 and TRBJ2-5; 11 bases line up with TRBD2. With V trimmed by 6 bases and J by 10 bases, 13 bases remained unmatched. Germline CDR1 reads MNHEY; CDR2 reads SMNVEV (reference sequence). This CDR3 spans 15 amino acids. The CDR3 sequence is CASSLLAGAVEGQYF. As DNA, the CDR3 is TGTGCCAGCAGCCTACTAGCGGGGGCCGTAGAGGGCCAGTACTTC.

V and J are TRBV3-1 and TRBJ2-7, with D perhaps assigned TRBD1 or TRBD2 (6 bases each). Germline V lookup: CDR1 LGHDT, CDR2 YNNKEL (reference sequence). The V end was cut by 9 bases, the J end by 2 bases, with 14 bases between. This CDR3 region has 13 residues. The CDR3 sequence is CASRGGTPYEQYF. The CDR3 DNA follows: TGTGCCAGTCGAGGGGGGACACCCTACGAGCAGTACTTC.

This clonotype showed up just a few times. The chain combines TRBV15 with TRBJ1-4; a possible D gene is TRBD1 (6 bases). This CDR3 region has 16 residues. Germline V CDR1 and CDR2: LNHNV, YYDKDF (reference sequence). Trimming stripped 5 bases from V and 8 bases from J, with 21 bases between. CDR3: CATSAPRRGDKEKLFF. DNA for the CDR3: TGTGCCACCAGCGCCCCAAGGAGGGGGGATAAGGAAAAACTGTTTTTT.

DNA of the CDR3: TGTGCCACCAAAGCGGGGGCGCAGGGCTACACCTTC. Protein sequence: CATKAGAQGYTF. V is TRBV12-3 or TRBV12-4 and J is TRBJ1-2; possibly TRBD1 for D (6 bases). The V end was cut by 10 bases, the J end by 8 bases, with 17 bases between. CDR3 length: 12 amino acids.

This clonotype was observed many times. J is TRBJ2-4 and V is TRBV6-2 or TRBV6-3, with a possible D match to TRBD2 (5 bases). Germline CDR1 reads MNHEY; CDR2 reads SVGEGT. CDR3 size: 15 residues. V lost 2 bases, J lost 6 bases, and 14 bases lay in between. The CDR3 region is CASSYISLEGNIQYF. The CDR3 nucleotides read TGTGCCAGCAGTTACATTTCTTTAGAGGGAAACATTCAGTACTTC.

This clonotype was seen ten or more times. This sequence joins TRBV6-4 and TRBJ2-3; TRBD2 aligns across 10 bases. Germline-derived CDR1 and CDR2 are MRHNA and SNTAGT. The CDR3 length is 15 residues. The V gene end was trimmed by 2 bases and the J gene end by 5 bases; junction bases not matched to a gene: 4. The chain's CDR3 is CASSDQAGGQDTQYF. Written as DNA, the CDR3 is TGTGCCAGCAGTGACCAAGCGGGGGGGCAAGATACGCAGTATTTT.

This chain connects TRBV20-1 to TRBJ2-1, with D unclear. CDR1 is DFQATT, CDR2 SNEGSKA, per germline (reference sequence). V lost 6 bases and J lost 8, with 11 bases in between. The CDR3 consists of 11 residues. CDR3 nucleotide sequence: TGCAGTGCCCCTAGAGGCGATGAGCAGTTCTTC. This gives the protein CSAPRGDEQFF.

This clonotype showed up just a few times. The chain employs TRBV28 and TRBJ2-7; 10 nucleotides match TRBD1. The J segment lost 2 bases and the V segment lost 8 bases, leaving 3 bases of the junction unmatched. The CDR3 extends over 13 amino acids. CDR1 and CDR2 (germline): MDHEN, SYDVKM. The CDR3 DNA reads TGTGCCAGCGAGGGACAGGGGACCTACGAGCAGTACTTC. This encodes CASEGQGTYEQYF.

This chain joins TRBV19 and TRBJ2-7; the D gene is possibly TRBD2 (5 bases). Germline V CDR1 and CDR2: LNHDA, SQIVND (reference sequence). V lost 8 bases and J lost 5, with 10 bases in between. CDR3 length: 11 amino acids. The CDR3, as DNA: TGTGCCAGTGGGAACGGGGACGAGCAGTACTTC. Translating gives CASGNGDEQYF.

Ten or more counts support this clonotype. V is TRBV29-1 and J is TRBJ2-7, with 9 bases that match TRBD2. Germline CDR1 SQVTM, CDR2 ANQGSEA. V shed 7 bases and J 5 bases; nucleotides not matched to a gene: 6. The CDR3 is 12 residues long. The CDR3 sequence is CSATGLANEQYF. The CDR3 DNA is TGCAGCGCCACAGGACTAGCGAACGAGCAGTACTTC.

At least ten counts were recorded for this clonotype. This chain connects TRBV29-1 to TRBJ2-1; D remains unclear. This CDR3 contains 11 residues. Per germline, CDR1 SQVTM and CDR2 ANQGSEA. V was trimmed by 6 bases and J by 0 bases, leaving 3 bases between them. Here the CDR3 reads CSVSSYNEQFF. The CDR3 DNA reads as TGCAGCGTCAGCTCCTACAATGAGCAGTTCTTC.

This clonotype was counted many times. The rearrangement links TRBV5-6 to TRBJ2-1, with 11 bases aligning to TRBD1. This CDR3 contains 12 residues. The V gene end was trimmed by 4 bases and the J gene end by 12 bases; junction bases not matched to a gene: 3. Germline values: CDR1 SGHDT, CDR2 YYEEEE. CDR3 sequence reads: CASSPGTGGQFF. For the CDR3, the DNA is TGTGCCAGCAGCCCAGGGACAGGGGGGCAGTTCTTC.

This clonotype showed up just a few times. The gene calls are TRBV7-9 and TRBJ1-2; D is perhaps TRBD1 (5 bases). Germline CDR1 reads SEHNR; CDR2 reads FQNEAQ (reference sequence). V lost 3 bases, J lost 6 bases, and 11 bases lay in between. CDR3 size: 13 residues. This chain's CDR3 is CASSFIPGDGYTF. The CDR3 DNA follows: TGTGCCAGCAGCTTCATCCCGGGGGATGGCTACACCTTC.

This clonotype was observed a few times. The gene calls are TRBV14 and TRBJ2-7; D is ambiguous. In germline, CDR1 is SGHDN, CDR2 FVKESK. V was clipped by 1 base and J by 7 bases, with 8 bases between them. The CDR3 sequence is 12 residues long. CDR3 residues: CASSQAGEEQYF. CDR3 DNA: TGTGCCAGCAGCCAAGCGGGCGAGGAGCAGTACTTC.

The CDR3 region is CASSPTPGGGSYNEQFF. CDR3 nucleotide sequence: TGTGCCAGCAGCCCCACCCCTGGGGGGGGTTCCTACAATGAGCAGTTCTTC. V usage is TRBV9 and J usage is TRBJ2-1; 7 bases line up with TRBD2. This CDR3 comprises 17 residues. Germline V lookup: CDR1 SGDLS, CDR2 YYNGEE. J gave up 1 base and V 4 bases, and 11 bases lay outside the gene matches.

This clonotype has at least ten counts. As DNA, the CDR3 is TGCAGTGCTACCCCTTCTGGAGCAGGAGGGGCTAGCAATCAGCCCCAGCATTTT. This codes for CSATPSGAGGASNQPQHF. This rearrangement joins TRBV20-1 to TRBJ1-5, with D perhaps TRBD1 (5 bases). This CDR3 comprises 18 residues. CDR1 and CDR2 from the germline V gene are DFQATT and SNEGSKA (reference sequence). Trimming shortened V by 4 bases and J by 0 bases, and 22 bases separated the two germline ends.

This clonotype was found many times. The chain uses TRBV28 and TRBJ1-6; D is uncertain. The CDR3 sequence is 17 residues long. Trimming pared 3 bases from V and 14 bases from J, leaving 26 bases between. Germline-derived CDR1 and CDR2 are MDHEN and SYDVKM. The CDR3 sequence: CASSFDFWGSDQKSLHF. The CDR3 DNA reads as TGTGCCAGCAGTTTCGACTTTTGGGGTTCTGACCAAAAGTCCCTCCACTTT.

This clonotype was picked up many times. This chain joins TRBV28 and TRBJ2-7; 7 bases are shared with TRBD2. V trimming: 5 bases; J trimming: 4 bases; junction bases outside the gene matches: 8. CDR3 size: 14 residues. Germline assignment: CDR1 MDHEN and CDR2 SYDVKM. The CDR3 loop reads CASSRLGEGYEQYF. The CDR3 bases are TGTGCCAGCAGTCGACTTGGGGAGGGTTACGAGCAGTACTTC.

This clonotype showed up many times. The rearrangement links TRBV5-1 to TRBJ2-3; the D gene is possibly TRBD1 (6 bases). V was trimmed by 4 bases and J by 2 bases, leaving 14 bases between them. The CDR3 loop spans 15 amino acids. CDR1 and CDR2 from the germline V gene are SGHRS and YFSETQ. For the CDR3, the DNA is TGCGCCAGCAGCAGCGAACAGGGTTACACAGATACGCAGTATTTT. Translation gives CASSSEQGYTDTQYF.

This clonotype has a handful of counts. V gene TRBV4-3 combines with J gene TRBJ2-7, with D possibly matching TRBD1 (5 bases). CDR1 is LGHNA, CDR2 YSLEER, per germline. The CDR3 runs to 15 residues. Deletions cut 0 bases from V and 4 bases from J, with 13 bases between. The CDR3 sequence: CASSQETPGFYEQYF. For the CDR3, the DNA is TGCGCCAGCAGCCAAGAGACCCCAGGGTTTTACGAGCAGTACTTC.

The V gene is TRBV4-2, the J gene TRBJ2-1; 7 bases align to TRBD2. The V gene's germline CDR1 is LGHNA and CDR2 YNFKEQ. V lost 8 bases, J lost 13 bases, and 20 bases stayed unmatched. The CDR3 has 15 residues. The CDR3, as DNA: TGTGCCAGCGGCCCCGGGACTAATTTTGGCCGCCCACAGTTCTTC. Protein: CASGPGTNFGRPQFF.

This chain links TRBV5-6 with TRBJ2-3; D unresolved. V was trimmed by 9 bases and J by 0 bases, leaving 20 bases between them. This CDR3 spans 16 amino acids. Germline values: CDR1 SGHDT, CDR2 YYEEEE. CDR3 sequence: CAMSPLPDGSTDTQYF. CDR3 DNA: TGTGCCATGAGCCCCCTCCCGGACGGAAGCACAGATACGCAGTATTTT.

V usage is TRBV29-1 and J usage is TRBJ1-1; 8 positions match TRBD1. The V gene end was trimmed by 6 bases and the J gene end by 1 base; junction bases not matched to a gene: 1. The CDR3 consists of 12 residues. CDR1 and CDR2 from the germline V gene are SQVTM and ANQGSEA. The DNA for the CDR3 is TGCAGCGTGCAGGGGGCGAACACTGAAGCTTTCTTT. It specifies CSVQGANTEAFF.

This clonotype has only a few counts. The chain combines TRBV12-3 or TRBV12-4 with TRBJ1-5; no firm D call. CDR3 size: 11 residues. The V gene lost 3 bases and the J gene lost 6 bases, with 3 bases spanning the gap. The CDR3 DNA reads as TGTGCCAGCAGTTTGAGTCAGCCCCAGCATTTT. Amino acids: CASSLSQPQHF.

A few counts support this clonotype. This chain links TRBV12-3 or TRBV12-4 with TRBJ2-7; 7 nucleotides line up with TRBD2. The CDR3 is 15 amino acids. The V gene end was trimmed by 6 bases and the J gene end by 2 bases; junction bases not matched to a gene: 10. CDR3 nucleotides: TGTGCCAGCAGAAACCGGGACTATCCACCCTACGAGCAGTACTTC. This gives the protein CASRNRDYPPYEQYF.

This chain joins TRBV6-1 and TRBJ1-1, with D unclear. CDR3 length equals 10 residues. V was cut by 1 base and J by 13 bases, with 7 bases left in between. The germline V gene encodes CDR1 MNHNS and CDR2 SASEGT. CDR3 DNA sequence: TGTGCCAGCAGTGAAGAGGTGGATTTCTTT. The encoded protein is CASSEEVDFF.

This clonotype was seen ten or more times. The chain uses TRBV28 and TRBJ2-3, with D uncertain. Germline CDR1 MDHEN, CDR2 SYDVKM. The CDR3 runs to 15 residues. The V end was cut by 2 bases, the J end by 0 bases, with 9 bases between. The CDR3 DNA reads as TGTGCCAGCAGTTTAACCCTGACTAGCACAGATACGCAGTATTTT. It yields the protein CASSLTLTSTDTQYF.

The genes are TRBV10-3 and TRBJ2-1, with 8 bases matching TRBD2. Trimming cost V 2 bases and J 7 bases; bases outside gene matches: 7. The length of the CDR3 is 15 residues. The germline V gene encodes CDR1 ENHRY and CDR2 SYGVKD. In DNA, the CDR3 is TGTGCCATCAGTGAGGGCGGGGGGCGCGGAAATGAGCAGTTCTTC. This translates into CAISEGGGRGNEQFF.

The rearrangement uses TRBV20-1 and TRBJ2-1, with D unresolved. Germline values: CDR1 DFQATT, CDR2 SNEGSKA (reference sequence). The CDR3 runs 17 residues. Deletions cut 0 bases from V and 0 bases from J, with 15 bases between. CDR3 sequence (DNA): TGCAGTGCTAGAGATGGGGTGGGCGCGAGCTCCTACAATGAGCAGTTCTTC. Its translation is CSARDGVGASSYNEQFF.

The CDR3 spells CASSPRTSGGPDTQYF. CDR3 nucleotide sequence: TGTGCCAGCAGCCCCCGGACTAGCGGGGGGCCAGATACGCAGTATTTT. The chain recombines TRBV9 with TRBJ2-3; TRBD2 aligns across 14 bases. Germline V gives CDR1 SGDLS, CDR2 YYNGEE. Trimming at V came to 4 bases and at J to 4 bases, leaving 5 bases not matched to a gene. The CDR3 loop spans 16 amino acids.

This clonotype occurred many times. The chain employs TRBV4-1 and TRBJ2-1; 10 positions match TRBD1. The germline gives CDR1 MGHRA, CDR2 YSYEKL. Trimming removed 0 bases from V and 6 bases from J; junction bases left unmatched: 5. The CDR3 runs to 16 residues. The CDR3 sequence: CASSQDLGTGANEQFF. CDR3 in DNA: TGCGCCAGCAGCCAAGATCTCGGGACAGGGGCCAATGAGCAGTTCTTC.

This rearrangement joins TRBV14 to TRBJ2-2; possibly TRBD2 for D (6 bases). Trimming removed 4 bases from V and 1 base from J, with 10 bases in between. CDR1 is SGHDN, CDR2 FVKESK, per germline. The CDR3 is made up of 15 amino acids. The CDR3 here is CASSLLAGNTGELFF. The CDR3 bases are TGTGCCAGCAGCCTACTAGCCGGGAACACCGGGGAGCTGTTTTTT.